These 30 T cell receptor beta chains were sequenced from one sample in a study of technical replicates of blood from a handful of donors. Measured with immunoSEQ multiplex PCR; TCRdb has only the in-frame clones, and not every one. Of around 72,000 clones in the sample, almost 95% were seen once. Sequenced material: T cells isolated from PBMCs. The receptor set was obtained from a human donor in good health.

The CDR3 DNA reads as TGTGCCAGCAGCCCCTCACCGGCTAACTATGGCTACACCTTC. It yields the protein CASSPSPANYGYTF. This chain links TRBV5-6 with TRBJ1-2; D gene unclear. V dropped 4 bases and J dropped 0 bases, with 10 bases sitting between them. Germline CDR1 reads SGHDT; CDR2 reads YYEEEE. This CDR3 region has 14 residues.

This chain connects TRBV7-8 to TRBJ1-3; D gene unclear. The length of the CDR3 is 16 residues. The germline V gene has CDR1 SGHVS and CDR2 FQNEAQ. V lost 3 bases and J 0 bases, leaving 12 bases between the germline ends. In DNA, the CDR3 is TGTGCCAGCAGCTTGCGGCCTATAAGCTCTGGAAACACCATATATTTT. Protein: CASSLRPISSGNTIYF.

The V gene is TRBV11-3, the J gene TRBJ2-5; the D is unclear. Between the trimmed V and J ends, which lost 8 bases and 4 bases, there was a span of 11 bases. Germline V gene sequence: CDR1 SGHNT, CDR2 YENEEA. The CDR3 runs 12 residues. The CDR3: CASGGTRETQYF. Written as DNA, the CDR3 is TGTGCCAGCGGCGGAACCCGAGAGACCCAGTACTTC.

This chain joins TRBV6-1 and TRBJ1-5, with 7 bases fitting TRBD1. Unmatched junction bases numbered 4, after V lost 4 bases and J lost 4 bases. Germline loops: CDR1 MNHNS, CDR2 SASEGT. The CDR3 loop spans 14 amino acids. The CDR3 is CASSAYRGNQPQHF. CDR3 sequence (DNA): TGTGCCAGCAGTGCCTACAGGGGAAATCAGCCCCAGCATTTT.

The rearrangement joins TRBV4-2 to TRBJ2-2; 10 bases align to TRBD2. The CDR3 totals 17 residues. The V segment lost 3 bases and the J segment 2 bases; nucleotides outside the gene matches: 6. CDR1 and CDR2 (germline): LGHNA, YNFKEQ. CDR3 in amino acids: CASSQASGRENTGELFF. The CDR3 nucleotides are TGTGCCAGCAGCCAGGCGAGCGGGAGGGAAAACACCGGGGAGCTGTTTTTT.

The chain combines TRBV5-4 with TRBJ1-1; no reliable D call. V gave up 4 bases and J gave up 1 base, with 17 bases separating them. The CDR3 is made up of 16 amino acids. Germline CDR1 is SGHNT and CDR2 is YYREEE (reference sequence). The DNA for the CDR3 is TGTGCCAGCAGCCGTGTGGGTCAGGAAACGAACACTGAAGCTTTCTTT. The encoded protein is CASSRVGQETNTEAFF.

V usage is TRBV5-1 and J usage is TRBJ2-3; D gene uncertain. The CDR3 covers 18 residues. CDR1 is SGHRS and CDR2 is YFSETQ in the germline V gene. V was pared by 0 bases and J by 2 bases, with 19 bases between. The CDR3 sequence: CASSLAMTSRHNTDTQYF. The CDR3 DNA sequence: TGCGCCAGCAGCTTGGCGATGACCTCGCGACACAACACAGATACGCAGTATTTT.

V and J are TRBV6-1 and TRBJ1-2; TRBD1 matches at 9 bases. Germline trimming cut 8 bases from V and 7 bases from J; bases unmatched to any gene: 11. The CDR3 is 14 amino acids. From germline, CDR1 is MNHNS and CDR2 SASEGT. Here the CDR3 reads CASEKDRGVGGYTF. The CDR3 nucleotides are TGTGCCAGCGAAAAGGACAGGGGAGTGGGTGGCTACACCTTC.

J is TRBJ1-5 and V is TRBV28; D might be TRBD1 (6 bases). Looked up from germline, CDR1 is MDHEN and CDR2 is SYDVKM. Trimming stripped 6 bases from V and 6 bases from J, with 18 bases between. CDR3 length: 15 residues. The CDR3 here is CASRLTGGLGQPQHF. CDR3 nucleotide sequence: TGTGCCAGCAGGTTGACGGGGGGCTTAGGTCAGCCCCAGCATTTT.

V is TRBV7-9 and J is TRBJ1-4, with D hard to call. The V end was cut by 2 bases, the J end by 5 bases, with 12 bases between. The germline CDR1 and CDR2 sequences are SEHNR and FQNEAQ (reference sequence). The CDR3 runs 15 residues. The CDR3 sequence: CASSLRSAENEKLFF. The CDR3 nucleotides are TGTGCCAGCAGCTTACGCTCGGCGGAGAATGAAAAACTGTTTTTT.

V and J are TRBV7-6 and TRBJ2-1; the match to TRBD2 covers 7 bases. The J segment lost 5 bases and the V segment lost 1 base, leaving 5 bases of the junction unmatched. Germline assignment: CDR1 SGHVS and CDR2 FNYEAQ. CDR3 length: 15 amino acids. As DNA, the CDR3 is TGTGCCAGCAGCTTAGGGGGCGGGAGCAACAATGAGCAGTTCTTC. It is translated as CASSLGGGSNNEQFF.

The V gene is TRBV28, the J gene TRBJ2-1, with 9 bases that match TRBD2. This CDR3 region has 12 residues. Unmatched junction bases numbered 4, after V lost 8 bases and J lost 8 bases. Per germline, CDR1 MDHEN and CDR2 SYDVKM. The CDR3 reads CASLTSGYEQFF. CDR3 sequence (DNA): TGTGCCAGCTTGACTAGCGGCTATGAGCAGTTCTTC.

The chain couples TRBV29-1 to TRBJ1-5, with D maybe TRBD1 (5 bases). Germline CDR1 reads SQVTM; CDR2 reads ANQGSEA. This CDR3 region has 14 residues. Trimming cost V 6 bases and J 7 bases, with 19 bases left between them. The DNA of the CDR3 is TGCAGCGTCGTCGGGGAGGGGTTTGGGCAGCCCCAGCATTTT. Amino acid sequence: CSVVGEGFGQPQHF.

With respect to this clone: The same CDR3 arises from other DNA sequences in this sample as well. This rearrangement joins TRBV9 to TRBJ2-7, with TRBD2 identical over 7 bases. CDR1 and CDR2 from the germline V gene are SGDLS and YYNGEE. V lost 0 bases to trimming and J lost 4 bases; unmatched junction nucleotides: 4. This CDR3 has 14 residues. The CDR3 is CASSVGGGGYEQYF. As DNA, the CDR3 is TGTGCCAGCAGCGTAGGTGGCGGGGGATACGAGCAGTACTTC.

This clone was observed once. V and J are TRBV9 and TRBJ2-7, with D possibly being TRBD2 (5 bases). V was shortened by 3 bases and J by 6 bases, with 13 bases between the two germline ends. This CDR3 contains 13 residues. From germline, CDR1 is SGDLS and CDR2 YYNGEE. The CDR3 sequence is CASSAWTGVEQYF. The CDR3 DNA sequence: TGTGCCAGCAGCGCCTGGACCGGGGTCGAGCAGTACTTC.

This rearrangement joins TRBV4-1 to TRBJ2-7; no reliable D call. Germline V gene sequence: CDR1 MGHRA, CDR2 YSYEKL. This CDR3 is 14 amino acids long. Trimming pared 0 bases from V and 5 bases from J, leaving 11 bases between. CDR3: CASSQDRSYHEQYF. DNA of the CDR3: TGCGCCAGCAGCCAAGATCGAAGCTACCACGAGCAGTACTTC.

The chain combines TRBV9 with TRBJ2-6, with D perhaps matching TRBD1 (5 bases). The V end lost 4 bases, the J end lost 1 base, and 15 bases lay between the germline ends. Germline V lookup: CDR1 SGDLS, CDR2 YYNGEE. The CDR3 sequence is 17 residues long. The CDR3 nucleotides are TGTGCCAGCAGCAACCTAATCAGGGCATCTGGGGCCAACGTCCTGACTTTC. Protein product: CASSNLIRASGANVLTF.

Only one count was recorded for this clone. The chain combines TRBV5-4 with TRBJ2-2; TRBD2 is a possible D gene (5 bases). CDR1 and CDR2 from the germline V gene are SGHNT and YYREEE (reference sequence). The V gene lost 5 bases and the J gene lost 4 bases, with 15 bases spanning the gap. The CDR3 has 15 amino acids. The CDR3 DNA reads TGTGCCAGCAGTTTCGACGGGGTTTTCACCGGGGAGCTGTTTTTT. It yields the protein CASSFDGVFTGELFF.

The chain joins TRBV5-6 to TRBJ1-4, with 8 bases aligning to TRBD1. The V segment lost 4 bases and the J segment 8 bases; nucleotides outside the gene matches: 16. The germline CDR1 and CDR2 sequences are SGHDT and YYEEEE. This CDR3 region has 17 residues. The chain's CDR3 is CASSVAGQDLKEEKLFF. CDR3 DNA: TGTGCCAGCAGCGTGGCGGGACAGGACCTCAAGGAGGAAAAACTGTTTTTT.

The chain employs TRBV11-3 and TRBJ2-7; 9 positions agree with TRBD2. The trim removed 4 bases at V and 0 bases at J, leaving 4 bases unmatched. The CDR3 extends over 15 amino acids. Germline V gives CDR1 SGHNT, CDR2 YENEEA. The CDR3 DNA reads TGTGCCAGCAGCTCCAGCGGGAGGCTCTCCTACGAGCAGTACTTC. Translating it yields CASSSSGRLSYEQYF.

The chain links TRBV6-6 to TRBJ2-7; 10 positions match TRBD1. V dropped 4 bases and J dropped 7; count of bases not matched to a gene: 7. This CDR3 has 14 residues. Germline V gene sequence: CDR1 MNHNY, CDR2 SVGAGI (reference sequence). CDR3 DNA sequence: TGTGCCAGCAGTTCCGGGACAGGGGATAGGGAGCAGTACTTC. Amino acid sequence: CASSSGTGDREQYF.

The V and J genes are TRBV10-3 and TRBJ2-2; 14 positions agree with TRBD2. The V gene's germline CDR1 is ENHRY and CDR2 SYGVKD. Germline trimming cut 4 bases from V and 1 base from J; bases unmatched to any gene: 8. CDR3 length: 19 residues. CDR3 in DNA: TGTGCCATCAGTGGATGGACTAGCGGGGGGCCAAGGAACACCGGGGAGCTGTTTTTT. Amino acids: CAISGWTSGGPRNTGELFF.

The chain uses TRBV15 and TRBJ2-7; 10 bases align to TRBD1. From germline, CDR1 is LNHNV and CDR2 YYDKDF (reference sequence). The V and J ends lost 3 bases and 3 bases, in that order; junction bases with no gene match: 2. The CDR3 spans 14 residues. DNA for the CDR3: TGTGCCACCAGCAGGACAGGGGGCCTCTACGAGCAGTACTTC. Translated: CATSRTGGLYEQYF.

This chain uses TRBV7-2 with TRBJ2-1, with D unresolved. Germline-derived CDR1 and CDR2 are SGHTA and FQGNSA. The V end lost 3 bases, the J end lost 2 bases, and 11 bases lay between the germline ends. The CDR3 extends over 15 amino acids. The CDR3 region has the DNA TGTGCCAGCAGCTTTACCTTAGCAACCTACAATGAGCAGTTCTTC. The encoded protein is CASSFTLATYNEQFF.

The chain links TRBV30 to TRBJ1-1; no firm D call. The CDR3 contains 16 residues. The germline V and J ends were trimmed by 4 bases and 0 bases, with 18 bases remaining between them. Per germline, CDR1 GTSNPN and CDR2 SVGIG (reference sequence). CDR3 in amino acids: CAWILAGRPVNTEAFF. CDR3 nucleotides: TGTGCCTGGATTTTGGCAGGTAGGCCCGTGAACACTGAAGCTTTCTTT.

The CDR3 DNA follows: TGTGCCAGCAGCCCAGGGACAGGGATCGCGAGTAGGAGCTACACCTTC. Protein product: CASSPGTGIASRSYTF. The chain joins TRBV11-2 to TRBJ1-2, with 9 bases aligning to TRBD1. The V gene's germline CDR1 is SGHAT and CDR2 FQNNGV. This CDR3 spans 16 amino acids. Losses at the gene ends were 5 bases for V and 9 bases for J; bases not matched to a gene: 16.

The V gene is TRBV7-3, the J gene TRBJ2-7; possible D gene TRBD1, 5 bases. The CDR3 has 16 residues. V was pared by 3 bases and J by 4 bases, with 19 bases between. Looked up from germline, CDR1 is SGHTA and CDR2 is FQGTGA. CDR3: CASSFRTPTKEYEQYF. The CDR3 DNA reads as TGTGCCAGCAGCTTTAGGACACCTACAAAAGAATACGAGCAGTACTTC.

The CDR3 DNA is TGTGCCAGTAGTATGGGTAGGGGTGGTTGGTACGAGCAGTACTTC. This translates into CASSMGRGGWYEQYF. The chain joins TRBV19 to TRBJ2-7; weak D call: TRBD1 (5 bases). The CDR3 length is 15 residues. CDR1 and CDR2 from the germline V gene are LNHDA and SQIVND (reference sequence). V dropped 3 bases and J dropped 4 bases, with 16 bases sitting between them.

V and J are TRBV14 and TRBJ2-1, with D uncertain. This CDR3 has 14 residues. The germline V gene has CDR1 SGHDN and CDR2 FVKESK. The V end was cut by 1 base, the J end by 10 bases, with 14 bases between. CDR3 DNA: TGTGCCAGCAGCCAAGTAAGCTGGGCTGGGGAGCAGTTCTTC. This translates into CASSQVSWAGEQFF.

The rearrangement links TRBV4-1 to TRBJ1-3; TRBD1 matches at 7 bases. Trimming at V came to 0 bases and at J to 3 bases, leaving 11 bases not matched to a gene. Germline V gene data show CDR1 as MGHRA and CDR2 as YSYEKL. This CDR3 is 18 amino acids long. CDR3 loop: CASSQEGLAGGNGNTIYF. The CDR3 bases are TGCGCCAGCAGCCAAGAGGGATTAGCAGGGGGAAATGGAAACACCATATATTTT.